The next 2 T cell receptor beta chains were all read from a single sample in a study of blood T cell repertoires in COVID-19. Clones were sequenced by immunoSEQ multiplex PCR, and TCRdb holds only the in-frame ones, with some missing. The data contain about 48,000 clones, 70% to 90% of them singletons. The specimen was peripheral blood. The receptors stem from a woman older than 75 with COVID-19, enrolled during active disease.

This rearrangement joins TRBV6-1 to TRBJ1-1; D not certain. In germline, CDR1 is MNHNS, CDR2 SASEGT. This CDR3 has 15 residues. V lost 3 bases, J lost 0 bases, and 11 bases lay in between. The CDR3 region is CASSEEDVLNTEAFF. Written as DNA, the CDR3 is TGTGCCAGCAGTGAGGAGGACGTTTTGAACACTGAAGCTTTCTTT.

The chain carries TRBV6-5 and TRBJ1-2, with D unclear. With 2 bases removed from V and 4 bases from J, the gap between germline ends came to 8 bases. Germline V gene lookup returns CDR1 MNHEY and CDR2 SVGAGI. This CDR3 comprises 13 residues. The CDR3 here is CASSYAGSYGYTF. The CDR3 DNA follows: TGTGCCAGCAGTTACGCCGGGAGCTATGGCTACACCTTC.